This T cell receptor beta chain originates from a study of PD-1 blockade in mismatch repair-deficient tumors (dated by TCRdb to about 2017). Turning to the overall study: Between late 2013 and 2016, the trial enrolled 86 consecutive patients with over 10 mismatch repair-deficient cancer types, every one of whom had been previously treated and was progressing. Tumor-associated T cell clones were tracked in the peripheral blood of patients responding to PD-1 blockade by deep sequencing of TCR CDR3 regions.

For this clone: Its antigen is unknown. There are no base qualities to consult, and no much larger clone falls within one base.

Mismatch repair deficiency in every enrolled patient was established by polymerase chain reaction or immunohistochemistry. TCR sequencing was carried out for three patients who responded to pembrolizumab therapy. In the phase II trial, pembrolizumab PD-1 blockade was tested prospectively in advanced mismatch repair-deficient cancers, no matter which tissue of origin the cancers came from. Peripheral blood T cell samples were collected serially, before PD-1 blockade began and at several time points afterward. Blood sampling times were expressed in weeks after the first pembrolizumab dose. The library was obtained by the immunoSEQ multiplex PCR assay. This immuneACCESS table, as held by TCRdb, lists in-frame sequences with V and J called but not all clones. Of the missing ones, under half trace to an unresolved V gene in checked studies; the others have no known cause. A total of around 100,000 clones appear in this sample, roughly 80% of them only once. The ten largest clones take up about 5.1% of the sample.

Results the study describes overall, beyond this receptor: Clones residing in the tumor, which were often undetectable in blood before treatment, expanded quickly after pembrolizumab and then contracted, generally before radiologic responses.

This receptor was taken from an adult with mismatch repair-deficient cancer. The material was peripheral blood, obtained around 60 weeks after starting pembrolizumab.

The DNA sequence is as follows: TGTGCCAGCAGCTTGGGGGCGGGAGAATACAATGAGCAGTTCTTC. Translated, this gives CASSLGAGEYNEQFF. This receptor chain uses TRBV5-6 and TRBJ2-1; 7 of the junction bases match TRBD2. CDR1 SGHDT and CDR2 YYEEEE were looked up in the germline V gene. Trimming leaves V shorter by 0 bases and J shorter by 4 bases, with the junction holding 4 bases beyond the gene matches. The CDR3 measures 15 amino acids from cysteine to phenylalanine. Solely the CDR3 DNA is kept, with 45 bases framed from the first base.